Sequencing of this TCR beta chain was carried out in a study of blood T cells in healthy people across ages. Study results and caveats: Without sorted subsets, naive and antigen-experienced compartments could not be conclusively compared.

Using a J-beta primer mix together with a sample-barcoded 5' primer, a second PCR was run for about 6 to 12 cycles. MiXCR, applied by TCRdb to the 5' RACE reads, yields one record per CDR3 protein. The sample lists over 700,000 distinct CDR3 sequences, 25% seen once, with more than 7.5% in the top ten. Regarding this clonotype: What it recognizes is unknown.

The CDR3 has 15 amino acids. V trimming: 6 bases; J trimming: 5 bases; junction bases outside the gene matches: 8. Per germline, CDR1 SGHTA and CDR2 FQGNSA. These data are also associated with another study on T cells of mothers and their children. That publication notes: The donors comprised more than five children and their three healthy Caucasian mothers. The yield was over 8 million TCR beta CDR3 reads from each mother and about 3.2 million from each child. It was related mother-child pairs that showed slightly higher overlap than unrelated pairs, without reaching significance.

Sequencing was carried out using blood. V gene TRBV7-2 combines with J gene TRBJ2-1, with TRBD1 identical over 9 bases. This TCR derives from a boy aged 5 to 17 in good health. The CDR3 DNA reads TGTGCCAGCAGACTTACCGGGACAGGGAACAATGAGCAGTTCTTC. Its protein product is CASRLTGTGNNEQFF.